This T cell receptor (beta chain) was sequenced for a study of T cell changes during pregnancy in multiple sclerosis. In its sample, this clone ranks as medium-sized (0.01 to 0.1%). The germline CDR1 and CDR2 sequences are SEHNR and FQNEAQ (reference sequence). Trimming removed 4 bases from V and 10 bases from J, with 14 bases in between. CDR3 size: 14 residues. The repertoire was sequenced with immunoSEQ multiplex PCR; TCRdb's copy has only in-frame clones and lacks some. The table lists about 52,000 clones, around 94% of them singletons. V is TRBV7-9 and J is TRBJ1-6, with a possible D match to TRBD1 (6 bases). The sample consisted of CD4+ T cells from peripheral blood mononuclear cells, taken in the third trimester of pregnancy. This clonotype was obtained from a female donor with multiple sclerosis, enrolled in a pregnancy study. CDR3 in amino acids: CASSSFRGNSPLHF. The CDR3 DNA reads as TGTGCCAGCAGCTCGTTCAGGGGTAACTCACCCCTCCACTTT.